The 8 T cell receptor beta chains given below trace back to one sample, sequenced in a study of CD8 T cells in ankylosing spondylitis. Study results and limitations: Ankylosing spondylitis blood appeared to be characterized by a TCR beta motif of roughly eight highly homologous variants.

TCRdb recomputed calls from the 5' RACE reads with MiXCR, one row per CDR3 protein. The sample includes fewer than 500,000 distinct CDR3 sequences, roughly a quarter of them seen just once. Which antigens these TCRs recognize remains unknown. The sample consisted of blood, either unsorted or a sorted T cell fraction (not recorded which). The receptors originated from a male donor with ankylosing spondylitis.

This clonotype was found a few times. V usage is TRBV24-1 and J usage is TRBJ1-2; 7 bases line up with TRBD1. Losses at the gene ends were 2 bases for V and 4 bases for J; bases not matched to a gene: 6. Looked up from germline, CDR1 is KGHDR and CDR2 is SFDVKD. The CDR3 sequence is 15 residues long. The CDR3 DNA reads as TGTGCCACCAGTGATTCTTCCGGGACAGTCTATGGCTACACCTTC. Translated, it gives CATSDSSGTVYGYTF.

CDR3 coding DNA: TGTGCCAGCAGCTTATTGACTCCGGACGTCACTGAAGCTTTCTTT. Its protein is CASSLLTPDVTEAFF. V gene TRBV7-2 combines with J gene TRBJ1-1; no clear D. CDR1 and CDR2 from the germline V gene are SGHTA and FQGNSA. This CDR3 is built from 15 residues. The V gene lost 2 bases and the J gene lost 4 bases, with 14 bases spanning the gap.

This clonotype has only a few counts. The chain is built from TRBV20-1 and TRBJ2-1; 7 bases agree with TRBD2. CDR1 and CDR2 from the germline V gene are DFQATT and SNEGSKA (reference sequence). Trimming removed 3 bases from V and 0 bases from J; junction bases left unmatched: 2. CDR3 length: 14 amino acids. CDR3 DNA: TGCAGTGCTAGCGGGAGGAGCTCCTACAATGAGCAGTTCTTC. Translating gives CSASGRSSYNEQFF.

This clonotype was recorded a few times. The chain joins TRBV6-1 to TRBJ2-7; TRBD2 might be the D (6 bases). The germline gives CDR1 MNHNS, CDR2 SASEGT. The CDR3 runs to 12 residues. V was trimmed by 4 bases and J by 3 bases, leaving 7 bases between them. CDR3 bases: TGTGCCAGCAGTGGCGGGGACTACGAGCAGTACGTC. Its protein product is CASSGGDYEQYV.

This chain connects TRBV3-1 to TRBJ2-3, with 9 bases aligning to TRBD2. J lost 3 bases, V lost 6 bases, and 4 bases had no gene match. This CDR3 contains 14 residues. CDR1 is LGHDT and CDR2 is YNNKEL in the germline V gene (reference sequence). The CDR3 spells CASSSGSGTDTQYF. The CDR3 DNA follows: TGTGCCAGCAGTAGCGGGAGTGGAACAGATACGCAGTATTTT.

V usage is TRBV2 and J usage is TRBJ1-1; D call uncertain. V was clipped by 3 bases and J by 3 bases, with 14 bases between them. CDR3 length: 15 residues. The germline gives CDR1 SNHLY, CDR2 FYNNEI. CDR3 protein: CASSDLTRTDTEAFF. The DNA of the CDR3 is TGTGCCAGCAGTGACTTGACTCGAACCGACACTGAAGCTTTCTTT.

V usage is TRBV18 and J usage is TRBJ2-5, with TRBD2 matching 11 bases. Germline V gene data show CDR1 as KGHSH and CDR2 as LQKENI. The CDR3 contains 15 residues. J gave up 5 bases and V 4 bases, and 6 bases lay outside the gene matches. CDR3 coding DNA: TGTGCCAGCTCACTAGCGGGAGGGCCCGATGAGACCCAGTACTTC. It yields the protein CASSLAGGPDETQYF.

This clonotype appeared a few times. The V and J genes are TRBV29-1 and TRBJ1-2; TRBD1 agrees at 8 bases. Germline CDR1 SQVTM, CDR2 ANQGSEA. This CDR3 has 13 amino acids. Trimming cost V 7 bases and J 2 bases; bases outside gene matches: 6. The CDR3 DNA reads as TGCAGCGCGACAGGGACAGGAAACTATGGCTACACCTTC. Its translation is CSATGTGNYGYTF.